These 14 T cell receptor beta chains were all obtained from the same sample, sequenced in a study of prognosis after radiotherapy for stage I lung cancer (dated by TCRdb to the early 2020s). The sample was run on an Illumina HiSeq 3000. The TCR beta CDR3 region was amplified from genomic DNA by two rounds of multiplex PCR. In the first round of PCR, primers specific to each TRBV and TRBJ gene were used, and the primer sequences are filed in Chinese patent CN105087789A. The raw public data were reprocessed by TCRdb itself: fastp quality trimming at Q25, MiXCR clonotype calling, in-frame beta chains only. For every CDR3 protein sequence, its rows merge into one entry that carries the most common genes and DNA. The sample yields 23,000 or so distinct CDR3 sequences; under 40% were counted once. Approximately 60% of the sample is taken by the ten largest. Sequencing used PBMCs, obtained before or after stereotactic body radiation therapy (not recorded which). Every receptor here comes from a donor at least 50 years old with non-small cell lung cancer.

The J gene is TRBJ2-1, the V gene TRBV5-1; a weak D match, TRBD2 (5 bases). The CDR3 length is 12 residues. Trimming shortened V by 3 bases and J by 12 bases, and 13 bases separated the two germline ends. Germline CDR1 is SGHRS and CDR2 is YFSETQ. CDR3: CASSSDLEGQFF. The CDR3 DNA reads as TGCGCCAGCAGCTCTGACCTAGAGGGGCAGTTCTTC.

Worth noting for this clonotype: A clone one base away is much larger, so this may be a read error. The genes are TRBV6-2 or TRBV6-3 and TRBJ2-5, with 7 bases matching TRBD1. V was pared by 7 bases and J by 1 base, with 3 bases of the junction left unmatched. CDR3 length: 13 amino acids. Germline lookup yields CDR1 MNHEY and CDR2 SVGEGT. CDR3 coding DNA: TGTGCCAGCACCCGGGACAGCCAAGAGACCCAGTACTTC. Translation: CASTRDSQETQYF.

This rearrangement joins TRBV6-5 to TRBJ1-2; 12 nucleotides line up with TRBD1. This CDR3 spans 19 amino acids. Germline loops: CDR1 MNHEY, CDR2 SVGAGI. V was clipped by 2 bases and J by 3 bases; unmatched bases: 13. CDR3 region: CASSYVPTGTGGRYYGYTF. For the CDR3, the DNA is TGTGCCAGCAGTTACGTTCCGACCGGGACAGGGGGCCGGTACTATGGCTACACCTTC.

Many counts were recorded for this clonotype. The gene calls are TRBV30 and TRBJ1-5, with D perhaps matching TRBD1 (5 bases). This CDR3 has 13 residues. CDR1 GTSNPN and CDR2 SVGIG come from the germline V gene (reference sequence). Deletions cut 3 bases from V and 0 bases from J, with 6 bases between. The CDR3 nucleotides are TGTGCCTGGAGCAGGGATAGCAATCAGCCCCAGCATTTT. This translates into CAWSRDSNQPQHF.

Details on this clonotype: A read error may explain this, as a much larger clone is one base away. V usage is TRBV5-4 and J usage is TRBJ1-2; D might be TRBD1 (5 bases). Germline V gene data show CDR1 as SGHNT and CDR2 as YYREEE (reference sequence). This CDR3 region has 14 residues. V lost 2 bases, J lost 8 bases, and 16 bases lay in between. CDR3 DNA sequence: TGTGCCAGCAGCTTTGAGGGTGGGGCGGGCGGCTACACCTTC. Translating gives CASSFEGGAGGYTF.

This clonotype was detected ten times or more. The genes are TRBV15 and TRBJ1-6; maybe TRBD1 (5 bases). The ends were cut back, 8 bases at V and 3 bases at J, with 8 bases in the middle. CDR1 and CDR2 from the germline V gene are LNHNV and YYDKDF (reference sequence). The CDR3 has 13 residues. The CDR3 DNA reads TGTGCCACCGGCGACAGCTATAATTCACCCCTCCACTTT. Residues: CATGDSYNSPLHF.

This clonotype has a count of ten or more. V is TRBV4-1 and J is TRBJ1-1; the D is unclear. The CDR3 consists of 14 residues. V lost 5 bases to trimming and J lost 3 bases, with 13 bases between them. Germline V gene data show CDR1 as MGHRA and CDR2 as YSYEKL. The CDR3 bases are TGCGCCAGCAGCTCGACGAGAGAGGACACTGAAGCTTTCTTT. Translated: CASSSTREDTEAFF.

Within the sample, this clonotype is medium-sized. The genes are TRBV12-3 or TRBV12-4 and TRBJ2-7, with D maybe TRBD2 (6 bases). V lost 5 bases to trimming and J lost 2 bases, with 13 bases between them. The CDR3 length is 14 residues. CDR3 sequence: CASSPTGGTYEQYF. The CDR3 coding sequence is TGTGCCAGCAGTCCCACCGGGGGAACCTACGAGCAGTACTTC.

This clonotype was observed many times. The chain recombines TRBV6-1 with TRBJ2-1; a possible D gene is TRBD1 (6 bases). In germline, CDR1 is MNHNS, CDR2 SASEGT. This CDR3 contains 14 residues. V lost 8 bases to trimming and J lost 0 bases, with 11 bases between them. The CDR3 DNA reads as TGTGCCAGCTCTGAGGACAGCTCCTACAATGAGCAGTTCTTC. This translates into CASSEDSSYNEQFF.

This clonotype showed up many times. The V and J genes are TRBV24-1 and TRBJ1-2; TRBD1 is a possible D gene (6 bases). The CDR3 runs to 14 residues. Germline V gene lookup returns CDR1 KGHDR and CDR2 SFDVKD. Trimming shortened V by 2 bases and J by 7 bases, and 13 bases separated the two germline ends. The CDR3 spells CATSDSGTRAGYTF. The CDR3 DNA follows: TGTGCCACCAGTGATTCCGGGACAAGAGCTGGCTACACCTTC.

The V call is TRBV19, the J call TRBJ1-5, with TRBD1 identical over 9 bases. Germline lookup yields CDR1 LNHDA and CDR2 SQIVND (reference sequence). This CDR3 has 16 residues. Germline trimming cut 6 bases from V and 2 bases from J; bases unmatched to any gene: 8. The CDR3 spells CASSRGQGLGNQPQHF. In DNA, the CDR3 is TGTGCCAGTAGCCGAGGACAGGGGTTGGGCAATCAGCCCCAGCATTTT.

Comments on this clonotype: Just one base apart from a much larger clone, this may be a read error. V usage is TRBV6-4 and J usage is TRBJ2-7; a weak D match, TRBD1 (5 bases). CDR1 and CDR2 from the germline V gene are MRHNA and SNTAGT. V was cut by 11 bases and J by 2 bases, with 22 bases left in between. CDR3 length: 15 residues. The CDR3 DNA sequence: TGTGCCGGCATTTACTCGACAGACGGCCCCTACGAGCAGTACTTC. It is translated as CAGIYSTDGPYEQYF.

The chain uses TRBV19 and TRBJ1-2; 9 bases agree with TRBD1. V lost 5 bases to trimming and J lost 10 bases; unmatched junction nucleotides: 14. CDR3 size: 15 residues. Germline V gives CDR1 LNHDA, CDR2 SQIVND (reference sequence). CDR3 sequence (DNA): TGTGCCAGTAGTTACAACAGGGGGCAACACTATTTCTACACCTTC. It codes for CASSYNRGQHYFYTF.

Points on this clonotype: A single base is all that separates this from a far larger clone, so a read error is likely. This chain joins TRBV6-5 and TRBJ2-1; D remains unclear. CDR3 length equals 12 residues. V lost 7 bases and J lost 7, with 11 bases in between. From germline, CDR1 is MNHEY and CDR2 SVGAGI. The CDR3 sequence is CASILWVNEQFF. The CDR3 DNA follows: TGTGCCAGCATTCTCTGGGTGAATGAGCAGTTCTTC.